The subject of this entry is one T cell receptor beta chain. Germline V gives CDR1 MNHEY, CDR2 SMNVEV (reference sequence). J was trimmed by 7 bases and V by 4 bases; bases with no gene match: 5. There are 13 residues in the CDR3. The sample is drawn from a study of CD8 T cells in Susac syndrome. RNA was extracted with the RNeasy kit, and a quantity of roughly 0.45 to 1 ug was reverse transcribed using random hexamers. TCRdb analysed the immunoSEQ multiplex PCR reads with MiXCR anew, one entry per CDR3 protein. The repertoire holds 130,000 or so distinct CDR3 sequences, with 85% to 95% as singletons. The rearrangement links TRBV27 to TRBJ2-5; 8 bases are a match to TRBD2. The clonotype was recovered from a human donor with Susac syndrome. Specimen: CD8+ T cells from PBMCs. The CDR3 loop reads CASSWASGSTQYF. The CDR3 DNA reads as TGTGCCAGCAGTTGGGCTAGCGGGTCGACCCAGTACTTC.